This T cell receptor (beta chain) was captured in a study of blood T cell repertoires in COVID-19. Looking at the study overall: T cells, B-cell-depleted T cells, or PBMCs provided the cDNA or gDNA that served as material.

Using immunoSEQ multiplex PCR, the repertoire was profiled, and TCRdb retains in-frame clones only, with some absent. The sample has some 270,000 clones; roughly 83% are singletons. V lost 6 bases to trimming and J lost 8 bases, with 16 bases between them. The CDR3 length is 13 residues. This rearrangement joins TRBV12-3 or TRBV12-4 to TRBJ1-2; no clear D gene. The source is a woman of 80 years or more with COVID-19, enrolled during active disease. The sequenced sample was peripheral blood. The chain's CDR3 is CASSPTDTGGYTF. In DNA, the CDR3 is TGTGCCAGCAGCCCGACCGATACGGGGGGCTACACCTTC.